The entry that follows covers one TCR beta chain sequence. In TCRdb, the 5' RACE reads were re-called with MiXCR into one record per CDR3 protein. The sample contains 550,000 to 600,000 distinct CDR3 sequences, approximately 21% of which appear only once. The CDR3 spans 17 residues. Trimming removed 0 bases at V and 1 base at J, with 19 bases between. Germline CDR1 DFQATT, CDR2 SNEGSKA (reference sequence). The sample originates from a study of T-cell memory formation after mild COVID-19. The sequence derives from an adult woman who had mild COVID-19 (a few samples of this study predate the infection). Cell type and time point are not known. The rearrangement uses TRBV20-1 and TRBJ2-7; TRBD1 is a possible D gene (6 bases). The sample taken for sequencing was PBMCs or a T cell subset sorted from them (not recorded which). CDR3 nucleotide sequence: TGCAGTGCTAGAGATCCACTTACTTCCGGGACATCCTACGAGCAGTACTTC. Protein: CSARDPLTSGTSYEQYF.